This passage covers 4 T cell receptor beta chains from one sample sequenced in a study of identical twins. In TCRdb, the 5' RACE reads were re-called with MiXCR into one record per CDR3 protein. The table has 600,000 to 800,000 distinct CDR3 sequences, about 20% seen once. These data were also filed under a second study, of T cells expressing NK-cell markers.

The sample consisted of PBMCs. These receptors were obtained from a woman aged 18 to 35 in good health.

Only a few counts were recorded for this clonotype. The rearrangement joins TRBV18 to TRBJ2-1; TRBD2 matches at 14 bases. The CDR3 is made up of 17 amino acids. V lost 3 bases to trimming and J lost 2 bases; unmatched junction nucleotides: 3. Germline CDR1 KGHSH, CDR2 LQKENI. This CDR3 reads CASSPPTSGGAYNEQFF. The CDR3 nucleotides read TGTGCCAGCTCACCGCCGACTAGCGGGGGGGCCTACAATGAGCAGTTCTTC. Combining the CDR3 with reference TRBV18 and TRBJ2-1 gives the whole variable domain NAGVMQNPRHLVRRRGQEARLRCSPMKGHSHVYWYRQLPEEGLKFMVYLQKENIIDESGMPKERFSAEFPKEGPSILRIQQVVRGDSAAYFCASSPPTSGGAYNEQFFGPGTRLTVL.

This clonotype occurred a few times. CDR3 in amino acids: CATDRANEQYF. The CDR3 nucleotides are TGTGCCACCGACAGGGCCAACGAGCAGTACTTC. The V call is TRBV7-9, the J call TRBJ2-7; 7 nucleotides align to TRBD1. The CDR3 spans 11 residues. Germline V gene data show CDR1 as SEHNR and CDR2 as FQNEAQ (reference sequence). The J segment lost 5 bases and the V segment lost 10 bases, leaving 5 bases of the junction unmatched.

The chain joins TRBV19 to TRBJ2-1; D might be TRBD2 (6 bases). CDR3 length: 13 amino acids. Deletions cut 3 bases from V and 9 bases from J, with 12 bases between. CDR1 and CDR2 from the germline V gene are LNHDA and SQIVND (reference sequence). This CDR3 is CASSMASEGEQFF. Here the CDR3 DNA reads TGTGCCAGTAGTATGGCTAGCGAGGGTGAGCAGTTCTTC. Filled out from reference TRBV19 and TRBJ2-1, the complete variable domain reads DGGITQSPKYLFRKEGQNVTLSCEQNLNHDAMYWYRQDPGQGLRLIYYSQIVNDFQKGDIAEGYSVSREKKESFPLTVTSAQKNPTAFYLCASSMASEGEQFFGPGTRLTVL.

The gene calls are TRBV20-1 and TRBJ2-1; 12 bases are shared with TRBD2. The germline CDR1 and CDR2 sequences are DFQATT and SNEGSKA (reference sequence). The length of the CDR3 is 15 residues. The ends lost 6 bases at V and 9 bases at J; junction bases unmatched: 12. CDR3: CSASNLAGGPGEQFF. CDR3 nucleotide sequence: TGCAGTGCGTCAAATCTAGCGGGGGGGCCGGGTGAGCAGTTCTTC.